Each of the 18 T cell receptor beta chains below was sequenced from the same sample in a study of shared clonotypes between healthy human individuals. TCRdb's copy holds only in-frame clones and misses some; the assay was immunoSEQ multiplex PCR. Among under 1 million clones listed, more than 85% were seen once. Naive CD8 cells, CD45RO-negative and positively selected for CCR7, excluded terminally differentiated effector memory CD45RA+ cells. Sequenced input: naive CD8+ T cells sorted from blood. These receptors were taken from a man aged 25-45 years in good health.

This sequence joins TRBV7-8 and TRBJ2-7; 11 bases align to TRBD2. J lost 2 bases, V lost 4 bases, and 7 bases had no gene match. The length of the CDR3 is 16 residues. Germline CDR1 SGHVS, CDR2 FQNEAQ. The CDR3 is CASSSGPSGGTYEQYF. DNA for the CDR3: TGTGCCAGCAGCTCCGGCCCTAGCGGGGGGACCTACGAGCAGTACTTC.

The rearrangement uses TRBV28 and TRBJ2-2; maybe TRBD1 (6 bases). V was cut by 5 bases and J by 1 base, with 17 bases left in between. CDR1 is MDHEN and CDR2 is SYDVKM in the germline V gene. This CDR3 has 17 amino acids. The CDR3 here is CASSHSPRTENTGELFF. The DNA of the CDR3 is TGTGCCAGCAGTCATTCGCCGCGGACAGAGAACACCGGGGAGCTGTTTTTT.

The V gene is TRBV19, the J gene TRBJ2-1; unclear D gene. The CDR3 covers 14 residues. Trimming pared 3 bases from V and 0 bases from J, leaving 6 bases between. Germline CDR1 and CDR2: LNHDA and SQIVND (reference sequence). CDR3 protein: CASSILVSYNEQFF. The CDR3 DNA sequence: TGTGCCAGTAGTATCCTTGTCTCCTACAATGAGCAGTTCTTC.

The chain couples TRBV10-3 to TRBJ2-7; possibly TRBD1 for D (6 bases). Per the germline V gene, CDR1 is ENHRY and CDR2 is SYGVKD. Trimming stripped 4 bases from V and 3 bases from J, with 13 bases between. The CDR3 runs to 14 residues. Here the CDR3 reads CAISGDTDDYEQYF. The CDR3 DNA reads TGTGCCATCAGTGGGGACACGGATGACTACGAGCAGTACTTC.

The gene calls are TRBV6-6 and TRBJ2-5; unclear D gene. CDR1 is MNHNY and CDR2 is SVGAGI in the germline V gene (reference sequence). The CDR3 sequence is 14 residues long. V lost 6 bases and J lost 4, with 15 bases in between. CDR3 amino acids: CASSPRGVAETQYF. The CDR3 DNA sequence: TGTGCCAGCAGCCCCCGTGGGGTGGCAGAGACCCAGTACTTC.

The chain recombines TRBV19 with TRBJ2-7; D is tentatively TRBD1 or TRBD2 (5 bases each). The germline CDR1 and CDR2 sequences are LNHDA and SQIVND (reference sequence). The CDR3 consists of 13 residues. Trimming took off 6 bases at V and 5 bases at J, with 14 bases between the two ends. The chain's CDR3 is CASSLVRGDEQYF. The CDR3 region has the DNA TGTGCCAGTAGCCTCGTGAGGGGCGACGAGCAGTACTTC.

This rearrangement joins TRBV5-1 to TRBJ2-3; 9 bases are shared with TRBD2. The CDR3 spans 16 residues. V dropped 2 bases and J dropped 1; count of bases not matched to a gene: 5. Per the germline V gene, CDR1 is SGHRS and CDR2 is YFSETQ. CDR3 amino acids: CASSFGREGGTDTQYF. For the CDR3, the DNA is TGCGCCAGCAGCTTTGGGCGGGAGGGTGGCACAGATACGCAGTATTTT. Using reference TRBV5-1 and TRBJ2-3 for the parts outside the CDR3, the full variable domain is KAGVTQTPRYLIKTRGQQVTLSCSPISGHRSVSWYQQTPGQGLQFLFEYFSETQRNKGNFPGRFSGRQFSNSRSEMNVSTLELGDSALYLCASSFGREGGTDTQYFGPGTRLTVL.

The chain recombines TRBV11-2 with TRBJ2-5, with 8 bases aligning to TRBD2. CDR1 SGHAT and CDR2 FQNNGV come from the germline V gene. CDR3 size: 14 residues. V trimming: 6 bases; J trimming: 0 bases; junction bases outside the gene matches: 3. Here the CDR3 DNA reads TGTGCCAGCAGTCCGACTAGCGACCAAGAGACCCAGTACTTC. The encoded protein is CASSPTSDQETQYF. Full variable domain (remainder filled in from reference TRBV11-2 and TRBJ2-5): EAGVAQSPRYKIIEKRQSVAFWCNPISGHATLYWYQQILGQGPKLLIQFQNNGVVDDSQLPKDRFSAERLKGVDSTLKIQPAKLEDSAVYLCASSPTSDQETQYFGPGTRLLVL.

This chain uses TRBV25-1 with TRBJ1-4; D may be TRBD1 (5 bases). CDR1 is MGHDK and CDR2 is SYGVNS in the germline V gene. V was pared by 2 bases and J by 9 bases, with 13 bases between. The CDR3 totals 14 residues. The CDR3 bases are TGTGCCAGCAGTGAACCCGGGACGTTGAAAAAACTGTTTTTT. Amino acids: CASSEPGTLKKLFF.

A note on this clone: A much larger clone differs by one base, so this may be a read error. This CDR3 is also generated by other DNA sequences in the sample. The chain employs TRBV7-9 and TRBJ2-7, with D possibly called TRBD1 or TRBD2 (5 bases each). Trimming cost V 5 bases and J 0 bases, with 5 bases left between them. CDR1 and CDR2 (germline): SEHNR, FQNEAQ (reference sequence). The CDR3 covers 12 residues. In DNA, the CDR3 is TGTGCCAGCAGCGGGGGCTCCTACGAGCAGTACTTC. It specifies CASSGGSYEQYF. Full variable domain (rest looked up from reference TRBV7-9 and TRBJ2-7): DTGVSQNPRHKITKRGQNVTFRCDPISEHNRLYWYRQTLGQGPEFLTYFQNEAQLEKSRLLSDRFSAERPKGSFSTLEIQRTEQGDSAMYLCASSGGSYEQYFGPGTRLTVT.

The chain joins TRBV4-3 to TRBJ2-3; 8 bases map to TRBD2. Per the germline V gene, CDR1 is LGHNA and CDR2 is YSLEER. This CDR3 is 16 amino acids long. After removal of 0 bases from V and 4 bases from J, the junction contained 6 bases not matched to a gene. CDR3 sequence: CASSQEGSGSADTQYF. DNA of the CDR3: TGCGCCAGCAGCCAAGAGGGCAGCGGGAGCGCAGATACGCAGTATTTT.

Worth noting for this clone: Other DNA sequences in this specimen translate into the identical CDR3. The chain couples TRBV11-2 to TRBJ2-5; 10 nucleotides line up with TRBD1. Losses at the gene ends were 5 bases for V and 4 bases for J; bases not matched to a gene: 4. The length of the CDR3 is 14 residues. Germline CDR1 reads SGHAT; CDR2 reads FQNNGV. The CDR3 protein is CASSLGTGVETQYF. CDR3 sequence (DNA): TGTGCCAGCAGCCTTGGGACAGGGGTAGAGACCCAGTACTTC.

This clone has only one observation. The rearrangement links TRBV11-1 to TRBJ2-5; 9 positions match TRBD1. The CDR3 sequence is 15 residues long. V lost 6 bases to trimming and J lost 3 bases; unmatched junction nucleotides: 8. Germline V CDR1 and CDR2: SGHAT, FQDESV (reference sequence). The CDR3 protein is CASSISRDREETQYF. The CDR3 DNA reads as TGTGCCAGCAGTATATCAAGGGACAGGGAAGAGACCCAGTACTTC.

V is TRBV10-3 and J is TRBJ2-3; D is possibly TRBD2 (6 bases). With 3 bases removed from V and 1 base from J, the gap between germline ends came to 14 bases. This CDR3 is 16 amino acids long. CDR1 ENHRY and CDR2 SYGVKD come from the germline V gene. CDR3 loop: CAISDGSRVGTDTQYF. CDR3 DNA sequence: TGTGCCATCAGTGACGGGAGTCGGGTGGGCACAGATACGCAGTATTTT.

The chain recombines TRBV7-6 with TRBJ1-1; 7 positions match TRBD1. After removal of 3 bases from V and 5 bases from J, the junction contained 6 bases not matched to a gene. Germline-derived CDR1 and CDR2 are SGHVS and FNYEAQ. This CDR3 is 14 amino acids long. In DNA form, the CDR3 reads TGTGCCAGCAGCTTCATGACAGGGAGGACTGAAGCTTTCTTT. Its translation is CASSFMTGRTEAFF.

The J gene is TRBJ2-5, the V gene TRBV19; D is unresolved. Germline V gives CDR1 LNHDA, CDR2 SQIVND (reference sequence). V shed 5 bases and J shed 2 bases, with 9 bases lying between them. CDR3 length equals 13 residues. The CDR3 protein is CASSELSQETQYF. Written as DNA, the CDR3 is TGTGCCAGTAGTGAGTTGTCGCAAGAGACCCAGTACTTC.

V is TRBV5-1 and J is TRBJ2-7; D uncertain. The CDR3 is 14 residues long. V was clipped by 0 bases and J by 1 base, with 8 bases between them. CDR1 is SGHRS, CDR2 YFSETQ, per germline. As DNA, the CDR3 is TGCGCCAGCAGCTTGGGGATGGGGTCCTACGAGCAGTACTTC. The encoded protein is CASSLGMGSYEQYF.

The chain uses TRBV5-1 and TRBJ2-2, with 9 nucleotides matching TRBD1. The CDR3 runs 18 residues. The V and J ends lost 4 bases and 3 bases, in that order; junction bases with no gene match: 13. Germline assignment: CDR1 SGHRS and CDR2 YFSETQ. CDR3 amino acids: CASSPPKIGTGHTGELFF. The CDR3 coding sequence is TGCGCCAGCAGCCCCCCAAAGATCGGGACAGGGCACACCGGGGAGCTGTTTTTT.